This entry lists 28 T cell receptor beta chains sequenced from one sample in a study of blood T cell repertoires in COVID-19. Libraries were prepared by immunoSEQ multiplex PCR; TCRdb keeps only in-frame clonotypes and omits some of them. Of 350,000 to 400,000 clones in the sample, just under 90% were seen once. Sequences were obtained from PBMCs or T cells enriched from blood (not recorded which). The source is a woman under 40 who had recovered from COVID-19.

The rearrangement uses TRBV14 and TRBJ2-7; D not resolved. The CDR3 totals 12 residues. The germline gives CDR1 SGHDN, CDR2 FVKESK. V gave up 3 bases and J gave up 2 bases, with 5 bases separating them. CDR3 nucleotide sequence: TGTGCCAGCAGCCACCAGGCCTACGAGCAGTACTTC. Translating it yields CASSHQAYEQYF. Using reference TRBV14 and TRBJ2-7 for the parts outside the CDR3, the full variable domain is EAGVTQFPSHSVIEKGQTVTLRCDPISGHDNLYWYRRVMGKEIKFLLHFVKESKQDESGMPNNRFLAERTGGTYSTLKVQPAELEDSGVYFCASSHQAYEQYFGPGTRLTVT.

The V gene is TRBV9, the J gene TRBJ2-2; D remains ambiguous. CDR1 is SGDLS, CDR2 YYNGEE, per germline. The V end lost 0 bases, the J end lost 2 bases, and 8 bases lay between the germline ends. There are 15 residues in the CDR3. CDR3 DNA sequence: TGTGCCAGCAGCGTAGGACTGGCTAACACCGGGGAGCTGTTTTTT. It encodes CASSVGLANTGELFF.

The chain is built from TRBV7-8 and TRBJ1-2, with 9 bases lining up with TRBD1. The germline CDR1 and CDR2 sequences are SGHVS and FQNEAQ. The J segment lost 4 bases and the V segment lost 1 base, leaving 4 bases of the junction unmatched. This CDR3 has 15 residues. The CDR3 coding sequence is TGTGCCAGCAGCTTAGATAGGACAGGGGCCTATGGCTACACCTTC. Protein product: CASSLDRTGAYGYTF.

V gene TRBV4-3 combines with J gene TRBJ2-7; 10 nucleotides agree with TRBD2. Germline V CDR1 and CDR2: LGHNA, YSLEER. J lost 4 bases, V lost 1 base, and 16 bases had no gene match. The CDR3 spans 19 residues. CDR3 DNA sequence: TGCGCCAGCAGCCAAGGGAGAGCGGGGGGGCTTAACCTCCCTTACGAGCAGTACTTC. Translating it yields CASSQGRAGGLNLPYEQYF.

V usage is TRBV10-1 and J usage is TRBJ1-3, with 9 bases aligning to TRBD1. CDR1 and CDR2 (germline): WNHNN, SYGVQD (reference sequence). V shed 6 bases, J shed 0 bases, and the junction held 6 bases outside the gene matches. There are 16 residues in the CDR3. Here the CDR3 reads CASRPGTGSSGNTIYF. The CDR3 DNA sequence: TGCGCCAGCAGGCCCGGGACAGGGAGCTCTGGAAACACCATATATTTT.

This clone was found once. The V call is TRBV5-8, the J call TRBJ2-5, with 8 bases fitting TRBD2. After removal of 5 bases from V and 0 bases from J, the junction contained 6 bases not matched to a gene. Germline CDR1 reads SGHTS; CDR2 reads YDEGEE. This CDR3 contains 15 residues. This CDR3 reads CASSGLAIYQETQYF. DNA of the CDR3: TGTGCCAGCAGTGGACTAGCCATTTACCAAGAGACCCAGTACTTC. The variable domain in full, with the rest retrieved from reference TRBV5-8 and TRBJ2-5, is EAGVTQSPTHLIKTRGQQATLRCSPISGHTSVYWYQQALGLGLQFLLWYDEGEERNRGNFPPRFSGRQFPNYSSELNVNALELEDSALYLCASSGLAIYQETQYFGPGTRLLVL.

The J gene is TRBJ2-6, the V gene TRBV6-1, with TRBD1 matching 12 bases. The CDR3 covers 21 residues. The V segment lost 2 bases and the J segment 1 base; nucleotides outside the gene matches: 12. CDR1 and CDR2 from the germline V gene are MNHNS and SASEGT. For the CDR3, the DNA is TGTGCCAGCAGTGAACTTAGGGACAGGGGGCCGGCACAGTCTGGGGCCAACGTCCTGACTTTC. Translating it yields CASSELRDRGPAQSGANVLTF.

In this sample, this clone turned up once. The chain carries TRBV5-4 and TRBJ2-5; D is perhaps TRBD1 (6 bases). Trimming took 2 bases from V and 2 from J, leaving 13 bases between them. Per the germline V gene, CDR1 is SGHNT and CDR2 is YYREEE (reference sequence). The CDR3 loop spans 15 amino acids. CDR3 nucleotide sequence: TGTGCCAGCAGCTTCCCCCAGGGGCCGCAAGAGACCCAGTACTTC. It encodes CASSFPQGPQETQYF. Together with reference TRBV5-4 and TRBJ2-5, the CDR3 gives the full variable domain: ETGVTQSPTHLIKTRGQQVTLRCSSQSGHNTVSWYQQALGQGPQFIFQYYREEENGRGNFPPRFSGLQFPNYSSELNVNALELDDSALYLCASSFPQGPQETQYFGPGTRLLVL.

The chain employs TRBV5-4 and TRBJ1-1; D gene ambiguous. This CDR3 region has 11 residues. Trimming stripped 2 bases from V and 4 bases from J, with 3 bases between. Germline V gives CDR1 SGHNT, CDR2 YYREEE (reference sequence). The CDR3 DNA reads as TGTGCCAGCAGCTTCGGCACTGAAGCTTTCTTT. The encoded protein is CASSFGTEAFF.

This clone was seen a handful of times. The chain couples TRBV6-5 to TRBJ2-7; 13 bases line up with TRBD2. The CDR3 totals 16 residues. The J segment lost 3 bases and the V segment lost 2 bases, leaving 4 bases of the junction unmatched. Germline V gene lookup returns CDR1 MNHEY and CDR2 SVGAGI. DNA of the CDR3: TGTGCCAGCAGTTACCTTCGGACTAGCGGGAGCTACGAGCAGTACTTC. The encoded protein is CASSYLRTSGSYEQYF.

The V gene is TRBV7-3, the J gene TRBJ2-3; 7 nucleotides align to TRBD2. Germline V gives CDR1 SGHTA, CDR2 FQGTGA. The CDR3 is made up of 13 amino acids. Trimming at V came to 1 base and at J to 6 bases, leaving 1 base not matched to a gene. CDR3: CASSLREGDTQYF. CDR3 DNA sequence: TGTGCCAGCAGCTTAAGGGAGGGGGATACGCAGTATTTT.

Of note for this clone: The junction shows a germline mismatch at one end, possibly a read error. The V call is TRBV30, the J call TRBJ2-1; tentative D call: TRBD2 (5 bases). The length of the CDR3 is 15 residues. CDR1 and CDR2 from the germline V gene are GTSNPN and SVGIG (reference sequence). This CDR3 is CAWTGPSSSYNEQFF. CDR3 sequence (DNA): TGTGCCTGGACTGGTCCTAGCAGCTCCTACAATGAACAGTTCTTC.

V usage is TRBV30 and J usage is TRBJ1-5, with 8 nucleotides matching TRBD1. The V gene's germline CDR1 is GTSNPN and CDR2 SVGIG (reference sequence). The CDR3 runs 15 residues. Losses at the gene ends were 5 bases for V and 5 bases for J; bases not matched to a gene: 11. In DNA, the CDR3 is TGTGCCTGGGGTAGAGGACAGGGAGGGGATCAGCCCCAGCATTTT. Translation gives CAWGRGQGGDQPQHF. The full variable domain, in which reference TRBV30 and TRBJ1-5 provide the parts outside the CDR3, is SQTIHQWPATLVQPVGSPLSLECTVEGTSNPNLYWYRQAAGRGLQLLFYSVGIGQISSEVPQNLSASRPQDRQFILSSKKLLLSDSGFYLCAWGRGQGGDQPQHFGDGTRLSIL.

The chain has TRBV3-1 (or the pseudogene TRBV3-2) and TRBJ1-5; no firm D call. CDR3 length: 14 residues. Between the trimmed V and J ends, which lost 2 bases and 6 bases, there was a span of 11 bases. Germline lookup yields CDR1 LGHDT and CDR2 YNNKEL (reference sequence). The CDR3 here is CASSQSTTGQPQHF. The CDR3 DNA is TGTGCCAGCAGCCAATCGACGACGGGTCAGCCCCAGCATTTT.

This rearrangement joins TRBV18 to TRBJ2-1; 12 nucleotides match TRBD2. The CDR3 runs to 15 residues. Germline CDR1 KGHSH, CDR2 LQKENI. With V trimmed by 4 bases and J by 7 bases, 5 bases remained unmatched. CDR3 protein: CASSRLAGDFNEQFF. CDR3 DNA: TGTGCCAGCTCACGACTAGCGGGAGATTTTAATGAGCAGTTCTTC.

V is TRBV9 and J is TRBJ2-4; TRBD1 matches 10 bases. The ends lost 4 bases at V and 7 bases at J; junction bases unmatched: 14. CDR1 and CDR2 (germline): SGDLS, YYNGEE. The CDR3 extends over 17 amino acids. CDR3 amino acids: CASSSPRMDRGRNIQYF. DNA of the CDR3: TGTGCCAGCAGCTCCCCGCGGATGGACAGGGGGAGGAACATTCAGTACTTC.

This chain connects TRBV6-5 to TRBJ2-5; D may be TRBD2 (6 bases). Trimming removed 6 bases from V and 7 bases from J, with 12 bases in between. The CDR3 totals 12 residues. Per germline, CDR1 MNHEY and CDR2 SVGAGI. For the CDR3, the DNA is TGTGCCAGCAGAACGGGGGAGACGACCCAGTACTTC. Translation: CASRTGETTQYF.

CDR3 nucleotides: TGTGCCAGCAGTCCGACCGGGGGGGCCCATGGCTACACCTTC. It codes for CASSPTGGAHGYTF. The chain joins TRBV6-5 to TRBJ1-2; D perhaps matches TRBD1 (6 bases). CDR3 length: 14 amino acids. The V and J ends lost 5 bases and 6 bases respectively, with 16 bases between them. Germline CDR1 and CDR2: MNHEY and SVGAGI.

The chain combines TRBV11-3 with TRBJ2-1; 12 bases line up with TRBD2. This CDR3 has 17 residues. The V and J ends lost 1 base and 2 bases, in that order; junction bases with no gene match: 3. Germline V gives CDR1 SGHNT, CDR2 YENEEA. CDR3 DNA: TGTGCCAGCAGCTTAGGGCTAGCGGGGGGGGCCTACAATGAGCAGTTCTTC. Its protein product is CASSLGLAGGAYNEQFF. Complete variable domain (other parts from reference TRBV11-3 and TRBJ2-1): EAGVVQSPRYKIIEKKQPVAFWCNPISGHNTLYWYLQNLGQGPELLIRYENEEAVDDSQLPKDRFSAERLKGVDSTLKIQPAELGDSAVYLCASSLGLAGGAYNEQFFGPGTRLTVL.

V and J are TRBV28 and TRBJ2-1; D perhaps matches TRBD1 (5 bases). Germline CDR1 is MDHEN and CDR2 is SYDVKM. The CDR3 loop spans 12 amino acids. Trimming removed 4 bases at V and 10 bases at J, with 11 bases between. This CDR3 is CASSSRVWEQFF. The CDR3 DNA sequence: TGTGCCAGCAGTTCCAGGGTTTGGGAGCAGTTCTTC.

The rearrangement uses TRBV18 and TRBJ1-1; 10 bases agree with TRBD1. Trimming at V came to 2 bases and at J to 5 bases, leaving 11 bases not matched to a gene. The CDR3 extends over 17 amino acids. CDR1 is KGHSH, CDR2 LQKENI, per germline. For the CDR3, the DNA is TGTGCCAGCTCACCATTAATGGCCGGGACAGGGGAAACTGAAGCTTTCTTT. This sequence encodes CASSPLMAGTGETEAFF.

The chain is built from TRBV4-2 and TRBJ2-2, with TRBD2 matching over 8 bases. This CDR3 has 17 residues. With 6 bases clipped from V and 3 bases from J, the junction kept 12 bases outside the gene matches. Germline loops: CDR1 LGHNA, CDR2 YNFKEQ. The CDR3: CASRRVGLAGDTGELFF. The DNA for the CDR3 is TGTGCCAGCAGGCGCGTTGGACTAGCCGGCGACACCGGGGAGCTGTTTTTT.

The chain couples TRBV6-4 to TRBJ2-7; 15 nucleotides agree with TRBD2. With 4 bases clipped from V and 7 bases from J, the junction kept 11 bases outside the gene matches. The CDR3 covers 17 residues. Germline assignment: CDR1 MRHNA and CDR2 SNTAGT. The CDR3 loop is CASSVRTSGRGPEEQYF. CDR3 bases: TGTGCCAGCAGTGTTAGGACTAGCGGGAGGGGACCAGAGGAGCAGTACTTC.

Only one count was recorded for this clone. The genes are TRBV18 and TRBJ1-2, with 7 bases matching TRBD1. V dropped 5 bases and J dropped 5; count of bases not matched to a gene: 5. The V gene's germline CDR1 is KGHSH and CDR2 LQKENI. The CDR3 is 13 residues long. Written as DNA, the CDR3 is TGTGCCAGCTCATCGGGACAGTCATATGGCTACACCTTC. Translation: CASSSGQSYGYTF.

This sequence joins TRBV10-3 and TRBJ1-1; weak D call: TRBD1 (5 bases). CDR1 ENHRY and CDR2 SYGVKD come from the germline V gene. Trimming removed 3 bases from V and 8 bases from J, with 19 bases in between. This CDR3 comprises 15 residues. The CDR3 coding sequence is TGTGCCATCAGTGAAAGGGGCATGGAGAGTGAGGAAGCTTTCTTT. As protein: CAISERGMESEEAFF.

The chain combines TRBV3-1 (or the pseudogene TRBV3-2) with TRBJ2-7, with a weak D call TRBD2 (7 bases). Between the trimmed V and J ends, which lost 3 bases and 5 bases, there was a span of 20 bases. Germline CDR1 is LGHDT and CDR2 is YNNKEL (reference sequence). The CDR3 extends over 16 amino acids. The CDR3 nucleotides are TGTGCCAGCAGCCATCGGGGAGGGGGGCCCATAAACGAGCAGTACTTC. Encoded protein: CASSHRGGGPINEQYF.

This clone showed up just once. This chain uses TRBV10-3 with TRBJ2-7; D might be TRBD2 (6 bases). V lost 7 bases to trimming and J lost 4 bases, with 14 bases between them. CDR1 ENHRY and CDR2 SYGVKD come from the germline V gene. This CDR3 region has 13 residues. The CDR3 sequence is CAIKGGTDYEQYF. The CDR3 region has the DNA TGTGCCATCAAGGGCGGGACCGATTACGAGCAGTACTTC.

The chain recombines TRBV19 with TRBJ1-1; TRBD1 might be the D (5 bases). CDR3 size: 14 residues. Germline V gene sequence: CDR1 LNHDA, CDR2 SQIVND (reference sequence). V was shortened by 5 bases and J by 4 bases, with 14 bases between the two germline ends. DNA for the CDR3: TGTGCCAGTAGTGTGGCAGGGAGGATCACTGAAGCTTTCTTT. This translates into CASSVAGRITEAFF. Complete variable domain (other parts from reference TRBV19 and TRBJ1-1): DGGITQSPKYLFRKEGQNVTLSCEQNLNHDAMYWYRQDPGQGLRLIYYSQIVNDFQKGDIAEGYSVSREKKESFPLTVTSAQKNPTAFYLCASSVAGRITEAFFGQGTRLTVV.